The sequence of this TCR beta chain was determined in a study of OX40 agonist ivuxolimab in advanced cancers. In the study overall: The eligibility criteria allowed prior anti-PD-1, anti-PD-L1 or anti-CTLA-4 therapy, and 40% had some. Study-wide findings and caveats: The study did not work out the antigen specificity of the expanded peripheral T cells. CD4+ and CD8+ T cells in blood underwent clonal expansion by week 6 at 0.1 to 3.0 mg/kg.

This clone was seen just once. Its antigen is unidentified. The same CDR3 also results from other DNA sequences found in this sample. CDR1 and CDR2 from the germline V gene are KGHSH and LQKENI. Trimming cost V 3 bases and J 2 bases, with 7 bases left between them. CDR3 length equals 13 residues. Autoimmune disease history or systemic immunosuppression meant exclusion. This table comes from immunoSEQ multiplex PCR, and its TCRdb copy is limited to in-frame clones, with some not included. The table records some 80,000 clones, 80% to 90% of them present only once. The sequencing here drew on CD4+ or CD8+ T cells sorted from blood, taken in a trial of the OX40 agonist ivuxolimab. The TCR was taken from an adult with an advanced solid tumor such as melanoma, head and neck, liver or kidney cancer. The rearrangement links TRBV18 to TRBJ2-5; D is undetermined. CDR3 coding DNA: TGTGCCAGCTCACCGGCGCCTCAAGAGACCCAGTACTTC. Amino acid sequence: CASSPAPQETQYF.